This TCR beta chain was sequenced during a study of CD8+CD57+ T cells in acquired aplastic anemia (dated by TCRdb to the late 2010s). The study in broad terms: DNA extracted from sorted CD4+ and CD8+ cells had a mean of about 3 ug, with a range of 0.2 to 27.4 ug. A CD8+CD57+ expansion meant a frequency higher than the mean frequency seen in healthy subjects.

Overall study results and their limits: Twenty-nine CD8+ CDR3 sequences were found to be shared between patients and controls, but these sequences appeared to be highly expressed in patients and within the immunodominant clones of the patients. CD8+ Simpson's diversity did not differ significantly between patients and healthy controls (P=0.060).

The V and J ends are trimmed by 9 bases and 7 bases, leaving 21 bases between them. The CDR3 numbers 14 residues from cysteine through phenylalanine. The read is trimmed to its CDR3 DNA, 42 bases read in frame from base 1. From a lookup of the germline V gene (reference sequence), CDR1 and CDR2 are LNHDA and SQIVND. TCR beta VDJ combination and CDR3 sequence profiling used genomic DNA as the template. An Illumina HiSeq 2000 was the platform used for TCR repertoire sequencing. Regarding the original processing steps: TRBV/TRBJ rearrangement plots, CDR3 size and DJ length profiles, and Simpson's diversity index were used to assess repertoires. The immunodominant clone was defined as the most abundant DNA sequence in deep sequencing data. CDR3 amino acid sequences were checked for sharing between subjects and were compared against published repertoires and the VDJdb database. TCRdb applied fastp at Q25 and MiXCR to the public reads, then kept only in-frame beta chains. Each entry merges the rows of one CDR3 protein and shows their most common DNA and genes. TCRdb assigned the V and J calls; the authors' analysis was not used. The sample table contains hundreds of thousands of distinct CDR3 sequences; only one count was recorded for more than 25% of them. 0.75% to 0.95% of the sample is in the top ten clones.

This clonotype occurred many times. Its target antigen remains unknown. No per-base quality is available; no much larger clone lies one base away. Expansion of CD8+CD57+ cells had been shown by flow cytometry in the patients chosen for sequencing. Every patient had a diagnosis of severe acquired aplastic anemia based on International Study of Aplastic Anemia and Agranulocytosis and Camitta criteria. Patients had received no therapy at the time of blood sampling. In this study, sorted CD4+ and CD8+ T cells from the blood of healthy subjects and of severe aplastic anemia patients had their TCR repertoires deep-sequenced. Patients were enrolled under clinicaltrials.gov protocols 00001620, 01623167, 00001397, 00071045, 00081523 and 00961064 in the USA. Ficoll-Paque density gradient centrifugation was used to isolate peripheral blood mononuclear cells. CD4+ and CD8+ T cells were sorted by FACS or magnetic beads before DNA extraction.

Here the chain combines TRBV19 and TRBJ2-5, with TRBD1 perhaps the D gene, on 6 matching bases. The TCR sequence derives from a human donor with aplastic anemia. The sequenced material came from sorted CD4+, CD8+, or CD8+CD57+ T cells (not recorded which) from PBMCs. The CDR3 protein is CASKSDRRQGTQYF. The nucleotides are TGTGCCAGCAAATCAGACAGGAGGCAGGGGACCCAGTACTTC. Outside the CDR3, residues come from the reference TRBV19 and TRBJ2-5 proteins, so the full variable domain is: DGGITQSPKYLFRKEGQNVTLSCEQNLNHDAMYWYRQDPGQGLRLIYYSQIVNDFQKGDIAEGYSVSREKKESFPLTVTSAQKNPTAFYLCASKSDRRQGTQYFGPGTRLLVL.